This is a list of T cell receptor beta chains from one sample in a study of blood T cell repertoires in COVID-19. Sequenced by immunoSEQ multiplex PCR; TCRdb stores in-frame clones only, minus some. The data contain some 150,000 clones, around 90% of them singletons. The sample comprised peripheral blood. Every receptor here comes from a human donor in a cohort sampled during active COVID-19. CDR3s include the opening cysteine and the closing phenylalanine or tryptophan. The D gene is left open where the match is weak. The listing skips clone size in some rows; elsewhere it reads once, few, many or a size class.

length | D | J | size | V | CDR3 | DNA
11 | NA | TRBJ1-1 | NA | TRBV21-1 | CAMDSNTEAFF | TGTGCCATGGACAGTAACACTGAAGCTTTCTTT
12 | NA | TRBJ1-1 | NA | TRBV10-3 | CAIRDRNTEAFF | TGTGCCATCAGGGACAGGAACACTGAAGCTTTCTTT
14 | TRBD2 | TRBJ2-5 | NA | TRBV9 | CASSVSGGDKTQYF | TGTGCCAGCAGCGTAAGCGGGGGGGACAAGACCCAGTACTTC
16 | TRBD1 | TRBJ1-3 | NA | TRBV5-1 | CASSLDRGASGNTIYF | TGCGCCAGCAGCTTGGACAGGGGTGCGTCTGGAAACACCATATATTTT
17 | TRBD1 | TRBJ2-3 | NA | TRBV7-3 | CASSPAWAGGRTDTQYF | TGTGCCAGCAGTCCCGCATGGGCAGGGGGTCGCACAGATACGCAGTATTTT
14 | TRBD2 | TRBJ2-3 | NA | TRBV10-1 | CASSKTSGVGTQYF | TGCGCCAGCAGTAAGACTAGCGGGGTGGGTACGCAGTATTTT
13 | TRBD1 | TRBJ1-2 | NA | TRBV18 | CASSPDREYGYTF | TGTGCCAGCTCACCGGACAGGGAGTATGGCTACACCTTC
18 | TRBD2 | TRBJ2-3 | NA | TRBV12-5 | CASGLLLAGGANTDTQYF | TGTGCTAGTGGTTTGTTGTTAGCGGGGGGCGCCAACACAGATACGCAGTATTTT
15 | NA | TRBJ1-3 | NA | TRBV5-4 | CASSSLGEPGNTIYF | TGTGCCAGCAGCTCTCTCGGAGAGCCTGGAAACACCATATATTTT
13 | NA | TRBJ1-1 | once | TRBV9 | CASSVESGAEAFF | TGTGCCAGCAGCGTAGAGTCGGGGGCTGAAGCTTTCTTT
17 | TRBD2 | TRBJ2-1 | NA | TRBV3-1/TRBV3-2 | CASSQTPWTSGNNEQFF | TGTGCCAGCAGCCAGACCCCCTGGACTAGCGGTAATAATGAGCAGTTCTTC
14 | TRBD2 | TRBJ2-5 | NA | TRBV5-1 | CASSQTSGKETQYF | TGCGCCAGCAGCCAGACTAGCGGCAAAGAGACCCAGTACTTC
15 | TRBD1 | TRBJ1-2 | NA | TRBV2 | CASSESTGGVHGYTF | TGTGCCAGCAGTGAATCGACAGGGGGCGTCCACGGCTACACCTTC
15 | TRBD1 | TRBJ1-2 | NA | TRBV7-2 | CASSKGTGPSYGYTF | TGTGCCAGCAGCAAGGGGACAGGCCCGAGCTATGGCTACACCTTC
14 | NA | TRBJ2-7 | NA | TRBV10-3 | CAISKAPSGYEQYF | TGTGCCATCAGTAAGGCTCCCTCAGGGTACGAGCAGTACTTC